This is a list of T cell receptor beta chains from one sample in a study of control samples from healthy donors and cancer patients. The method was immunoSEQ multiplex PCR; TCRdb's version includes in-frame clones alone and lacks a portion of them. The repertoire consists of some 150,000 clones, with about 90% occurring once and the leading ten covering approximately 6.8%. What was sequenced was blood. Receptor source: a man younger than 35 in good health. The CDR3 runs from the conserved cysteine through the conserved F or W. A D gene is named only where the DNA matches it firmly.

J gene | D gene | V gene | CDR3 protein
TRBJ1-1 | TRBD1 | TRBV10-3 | CAISEYVGTGANTEAFF
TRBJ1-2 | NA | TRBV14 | CASSHYDGIYGYTF
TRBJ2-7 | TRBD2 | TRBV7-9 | CASSSGLAGSYEQYF
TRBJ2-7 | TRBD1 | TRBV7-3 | CANSEVRGLNEQYF
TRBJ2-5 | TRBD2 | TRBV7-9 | CASARAGVQETQYF
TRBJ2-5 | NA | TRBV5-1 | CASSLDLGQETQYF
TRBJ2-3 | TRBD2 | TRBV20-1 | CSASPSGGFLGTDTQYF
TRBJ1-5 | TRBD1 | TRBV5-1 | CASSLVPGGSNQPQHF
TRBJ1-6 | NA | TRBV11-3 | CASSLDGLGSPLHF
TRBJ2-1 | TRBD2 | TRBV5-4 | CASRGAGGIYNEQFF
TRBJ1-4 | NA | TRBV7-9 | CASSSEGANRGEKLFF
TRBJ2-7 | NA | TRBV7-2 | CASSFGSSGEQYF
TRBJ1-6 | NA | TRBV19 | CASSIKPGRDSPLHF
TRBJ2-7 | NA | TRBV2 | CASSELETGFEQYF
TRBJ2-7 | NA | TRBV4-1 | CASSQHTGYEQYF
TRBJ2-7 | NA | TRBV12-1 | CASSILNTGTREYEQYF
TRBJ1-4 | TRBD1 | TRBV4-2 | CASSAGTGYEKLFF
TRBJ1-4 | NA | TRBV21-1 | CASSKGRKTVF
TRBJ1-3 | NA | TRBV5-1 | CASSLSETGYSGNTIYF
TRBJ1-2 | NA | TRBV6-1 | CASSEFSGTYGYTF
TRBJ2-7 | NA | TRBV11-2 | CASSLRGAHEQYF
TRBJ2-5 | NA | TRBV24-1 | CATRDPYQETQYF
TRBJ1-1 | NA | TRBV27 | CASSPIQGWDTEAFF
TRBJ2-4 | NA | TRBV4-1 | CASSHLQGRGIGNIQYF
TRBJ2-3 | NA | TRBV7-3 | CASSFTGISTDTQYF
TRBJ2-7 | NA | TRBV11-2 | CASSYYEQYF
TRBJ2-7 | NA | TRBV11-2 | CASSLDQWGSVYEQYF
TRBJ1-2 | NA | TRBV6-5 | CASSQSPQGRGYTF
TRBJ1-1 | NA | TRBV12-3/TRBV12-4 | CASSYDKNTEAFF
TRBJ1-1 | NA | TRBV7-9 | CASSPGTANTEAFF
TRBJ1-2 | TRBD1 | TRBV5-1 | CASSPGDSNYGYTF
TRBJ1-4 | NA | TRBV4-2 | CASSGRAPGVATNEKLFF
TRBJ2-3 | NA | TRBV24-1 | CATSDRTGRSGDTQYF
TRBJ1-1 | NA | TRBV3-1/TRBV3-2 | CASSLAVGVGRAEAFF
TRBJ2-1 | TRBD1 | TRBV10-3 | CAISDSGGAYNEQFF
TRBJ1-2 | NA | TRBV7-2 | CASSLDRVGYTF
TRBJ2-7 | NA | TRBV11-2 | CASSQGLYEQYF
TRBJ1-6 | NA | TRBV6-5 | CASGVGSPLHF
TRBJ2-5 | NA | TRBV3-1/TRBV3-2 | CASSQGAETQYF
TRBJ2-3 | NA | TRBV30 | CASGQSTDTQYF
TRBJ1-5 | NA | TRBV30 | CAWSESGQPQHF
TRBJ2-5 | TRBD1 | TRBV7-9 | CASSAPDRGETQYF
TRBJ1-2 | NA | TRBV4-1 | CASSQEWFDRGDYGYTF
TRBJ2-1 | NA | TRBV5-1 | CASRRAGGRAYNEQFF
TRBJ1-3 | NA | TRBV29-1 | CSVVAPLNRAEGSGNTIYF
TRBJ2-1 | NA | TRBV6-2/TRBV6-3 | CASSYSFEESIEQFF
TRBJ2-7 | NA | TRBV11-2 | CASSSVRDRHPEQYF
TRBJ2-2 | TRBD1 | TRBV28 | CASSLTGASLRTGELFF
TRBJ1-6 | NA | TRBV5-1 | CASSLTQGSSYDNSPLHF
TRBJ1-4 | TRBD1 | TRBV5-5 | CASSSGLSGGDEKLFF
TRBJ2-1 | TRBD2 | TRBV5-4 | CASSGTSGALRTDEQFF
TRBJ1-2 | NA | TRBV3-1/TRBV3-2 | CASSQGRGSNYGYTF
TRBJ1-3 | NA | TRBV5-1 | CASSLADSSGNTIYF
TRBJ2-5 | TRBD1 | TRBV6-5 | CASKGQGPETQYF
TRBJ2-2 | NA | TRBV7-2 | CASSLAGGANTGELFF
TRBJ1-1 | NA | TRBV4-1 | CASSHITGIAEAFF